These 27 T cell receptor beta chains share one sample of origin, sequenced in a study of T cells expressing NK-cell markers. Reanalyzing the 5' RACE reads, TCRdb keeps one entry per CDR3 protein, without DNA. This sample contains approximately 460,000 distinct CDR3 sequences. The sample was blood T cells: a sorted CD56 or NKG2C T cell subset, CD4+ or CD8+ T cells, or bulk PBMC T cells (not recorded which). These TCRs come from a woman aged 18 to 75 in good health.

The rearrangement uses TRBV5-1 and TRBJ1-2; TCRdb calls TRBD1, which cannot be checked without DNA. This CDR3 contains 14 residues. Germline CDR1 is SGHRS and CDR2 is YFSETQ. This CDR3 reads CASSPERQRYGYTF.

The CDR3 loop is CASSSSGVHTGELFF. V gene TRBV12-3 or TRBV12-4 combines with J gene TRBJ2-2. The CDR3 runs 15 residues.

The chain links TRBV5-1 to TRBJ2-3. This CDR3 has 11 amino acids. Germline V lookup: CDR1 SGHRS, CDR2 YFSETQ. The CDR3 sequence: CASARGDTQYF.

V is TRBV12-3 or TRBV12-4 and J is TRBJ1-2; TCRdb's D call, TRBD1, is unchecked because there is no DNA. The length of the CDR3 is 13 residues. The CDR3 sequence is CASSSPDREGDTF.

The chain links TRBV7-6 to TRBJ2-7. The germline V gene encodes CDR1 SGHVS and CDR2 FNYEAQ. This CDR3 spans 14 amino acids. The chain's CDR3 is CASSLAVEVGEQYF.

The V gene is TRBV12-3 or TRBV12-4, the J gene TRBJ1-5. There are 15 residues in the CDR3. The CDR3 is CASTLAALSNQPQHF.

J is TRBJ2-7 and V is TRBV5-4; TCRdb returns TRBD1, unconfirmable since there is no DNA. The CDR3 has 15 amino acids. CDR1 is SGHNT and CDR2 is YYREEE in the germline V gene (reference sequence). The CDR3 spells CASGYRVGAWYEQYF.

The CDR3: CASSQVTGTGGPGANVLTF. The V call is TRBV4-2, the J call TRBJ2-6; TCRdb lists TRBD1, though no DNA is available to test this call. Germline CDR1 and CDR2: LGHNA and YNFKEQ. The CDR3 consists of 19 residues.

This chain uses TRBV14 with TRBJ1-1; TCRdb's D gene call, TRBD1, goes unchecked for lack of DNA. The CDR3 loop spans 15 amino acids. Germline V gene data show CDR1 as SGHDN and CDR2 as FVKESK. The CDR3 sequence is CASSHHVGTNTEAFF. The complete variable domain, with remaining parts taken from reference TRBV14 and TRBJ1-1, reads EAGVTQFPSHSVIEKGQTVTLRCDPISGHDNLYWYRRVMGKEIKFLLHFVKESKQDESGMPNNRFLAERTGGTYSTLKVQPAELEDSGVYFCASSHHVGTNTEAFFGQGTRLTVV.

This chain connects TRBV6-5 to TRBJ2-1; with no DNA, the TCRdb D assignment of TRBD1 cannot be verified. Germline V gene sequence: CDR1 MNHEY, CDR2 SVGAGI. The CDR3 extends over 17 amino acids. The CDR3 sequence is CASSYSLPGGPYNEQFF.

The chain has TRBV5-1 and TRBJ2-3. This CDR3 is 14 amino acids long. From germline, CDR1 is SGHRS and CDR2 YFSETQ. CDR3 sequence reads: CATQTQPSTDTQYF.

The chain has TRBV18 and TRBJ1-2; TCRdb indicates TRBD1, and absent DNA this call remains unverified. Per germline, CDR1 KGHSH and CDR2 LQKENI. The CDR3 is 17 residues long. This chain's CDR3 is CASSPQDNHPFNYGYTF.

The chain carries TRBV20-1 and TRBJ2-3. CDR1 and CDR2 (germline): DFQATT, SNEGSKA (reference sequence). This CDR3 spans 12 amino acids. The CDR3 loop reads CSGAASTDTQYF.

This chain uses TRBV6-1 with TRBJ1-4; with no DNA, the TCRdb D assignment of TRBD1 cannot be verified. In germline, CDR1 is MNHNS, CDR2 SASEGT. The CDR3 is 13 amino acids. The CDR3 reads CAKTGGESEKLFF.

The chain is built from TRBV12-3 or TRBV12-4 and TRBJ1-1; TCRdb proposes TRBD1, but this gene call is untestable without DNA. The CDR3 has 15 residues. The CDR3 is CASSRVTGKNTEAFF.

J is TRBJ1-1 and V is TRBV5-1; as DNA is missing, the TRBD1 call by TCRdb cannot be tested. Germline V gives CDR1 SGHRS, CDR2 YFSETQ. This CDR3 spans 16 amino acids. Here the CDR3 reads CASSSDRGRVATEAFF.

The chain is built from TRBV9 and TRBJ2-5; the D call of TRBD1 rests on TCRdb alone, since no DNA is present to check it. Germline V CDR1 and CDR2: SGDLS, YYNGEE. The CDR3 is 15 residues long. The CDR3 sequence: CASSVETGGRETQYF.

The chain has TRBV6-6 and TRBJ2-1. The CDR3 totals 12 residues. Germline lookup yields CDR1 MNHNY and CDR2 SVGAGI (reference sequence). CDR3 loop: CASSYSAVEQFF.

V and J are TRBV3-1 and TRBJ1-1. CDR1 and CDR2 from the germline V gene are LGHDT and YNNKEL (reference sequence). CDR3 length: 14 residues. The CDR3 reads CASSLPHLNTEAFF.

CDR3 amino acids: CASRSGLATYNEQFF. This chain connects TRBV28 to TRBJ2-1; TCRdb selects TRBD2, and the lack of DNA leaves this call unchecked. This CDR3 has 15 amino acids. In germline, CDR1 is MDHEN, CDR2 SYDVKM.

The chain is built from TRBV12-3 or TRBV12-4 and TRBJ2-2. The CDR3 covers 12 residues. The chain's CDR3 is CASGPGAGELFF.

The chain links TRBV20-1 to TRBJ2-3; TCRdb picks TRBD2, but there is no DNA to check that call. Germline values: CDR1 DFQATT, CDR2 SNEGSKA (reference sequence). CDR3 length equals 15 residues. CDR3 in amino acids: CSARDYGMGTDTQYF.

The chain employs TRBV20-1 and TRBJ2-5; TCRdb lists TRBD1, though no DNA is available to test this call. Germline loops: CDR1 DFQATT, CDR2 SNEGSKA (reference sequence). This CDR3 spans 14 amino acids. The CDR3 spells CSARDGGSIGTQYF.

The chain links TRBV20-1 to TRBJ2-5. Germline V gene lookup returns CDR1 DFQATT and CDR2 SNEGSKA (reference sequence). CDR3 size: 13 residues. CDR3 loop: CSATGDLQETQYF.

The CDR3 loop is CASSLALSQETQYF. The chain couples TRBV5-1 to TRBJ2-5. Looked up from germline, CDR1 is SGHRS and CDR2 is YFSETQ. The CDR3 runs 14 residues.

The chain employs TRBV13 and TRBJ2-2; TCRdb's D gene call, TRBD1, goes unchecked for lack of DNA. The CDR3 runs to 16 residues. The germline V gene encodes CDR1 PRHDT and CDR2 FYEKMQ (reference sequence). CDR3: CASSLGWGTNTGELFF.

V gene TRBV5-6 combines with J gene TRBJ2-1; absent DNA, TCRdb's TRBD1 call cannot be checked. The CDR3 consists of 16 residues. Germline CDR1 is SGHDT and CDR2 is YYEEEE. The chain's CDR3 is CASSGEPGSTYNEQFF.